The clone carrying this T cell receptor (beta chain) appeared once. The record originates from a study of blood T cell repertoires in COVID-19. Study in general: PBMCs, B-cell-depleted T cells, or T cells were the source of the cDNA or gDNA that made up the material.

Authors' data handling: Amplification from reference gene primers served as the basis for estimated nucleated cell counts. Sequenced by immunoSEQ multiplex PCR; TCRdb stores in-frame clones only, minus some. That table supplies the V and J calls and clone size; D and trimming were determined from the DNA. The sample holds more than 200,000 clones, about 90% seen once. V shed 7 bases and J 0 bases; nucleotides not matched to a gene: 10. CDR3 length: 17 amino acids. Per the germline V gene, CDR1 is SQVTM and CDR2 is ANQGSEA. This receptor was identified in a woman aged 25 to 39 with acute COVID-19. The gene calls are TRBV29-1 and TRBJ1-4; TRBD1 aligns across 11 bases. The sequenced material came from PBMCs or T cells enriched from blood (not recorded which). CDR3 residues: CSARTGGEYSTNEKLFF. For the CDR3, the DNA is TGCAGCGCTCGGACAGGGGGCGAATATTCAACTAATGAAAAACTGTTTTTT.